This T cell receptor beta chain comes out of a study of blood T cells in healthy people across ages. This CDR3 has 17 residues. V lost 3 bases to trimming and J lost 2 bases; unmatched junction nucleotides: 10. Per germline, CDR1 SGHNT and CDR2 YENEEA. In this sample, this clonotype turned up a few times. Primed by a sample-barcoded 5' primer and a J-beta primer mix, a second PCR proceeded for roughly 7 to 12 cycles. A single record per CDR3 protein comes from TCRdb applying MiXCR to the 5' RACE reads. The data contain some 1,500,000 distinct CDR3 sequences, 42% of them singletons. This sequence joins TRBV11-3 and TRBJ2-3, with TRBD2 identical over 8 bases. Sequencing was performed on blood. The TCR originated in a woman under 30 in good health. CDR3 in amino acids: CASSLSRGGGPTDTQYF. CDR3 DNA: TGTGCCAGCAGCTTGTCAAGAGGCGGGGGGCCCACAGATACGCAGTATTTT.